This note documents a single T cell receptor (beta chain) sequence. The antigen remains unidentified. The data derive from a study of OX40 agonist ivuxolimab in advanced cancers. Whole-study context: A partial response was reached by three patients: one with hepatocellular carcinoma and two with cutaneous melanoma. General study points: Doses of 0.1 to 3.0 mg/kg were accompanied by clonal expansion of CD4+ and CD8+ blood T cells by week 6.

Assay used: immunoSEQ multiplex PCR; TCRdb lists only in-frame clones, some missing. Seen here are about 86,000 clones, about 89% observed once, and the top ten hold about 8.7%. This TCR derives from an adult with an advanced solid tumor such as melanoma, head and neck, liver or kidney cancer. The material was CD4+ or CD8+ T cells sorted from blood, obtained in a trial of the OX40 agonist ivuxolimab.

This CDR3 is CASSERLAGVGDTQYF. For the CDR3, the DNA is TGCGCCAGCAGCGAACGACTAGCGGGAGTTGGTGATACGCAGTATTTT. The chain is built from TRBV5-1 and TRBJ2-3; 12 bases map to TRBD2. Germline CDR1 is SGHRS and CDR2 is YFSETQ. Trimming removed 4 bases from V and 6 bases from J; junction bases left unmatched: 9. The CDR3 contains 16 residues.